This TCR beta chain is from a study of immune evolution from preneoplasia to lung adenocarcinoma. Study-wide points: Normal lung had highest clonality; later lesions appeared denser, more diverse.

The V end was cut by 7 bases, the J end by 7 bases, with 5 bases between. This CDR3 comprises 10 residues. CDR1 is SGHTA, CDR2 FQGNSA, per germline. As to this clone: What it recognizes is unknown.

Profiled with immunoSEQ multiplex PCR; TCRdb holds only in-frame clones, not every one. The sample holds 7,500 to 10,000 clones, more than 70% seen once. Patient tissue came from resections in Japan or China, 2014–2017. Premalignant or tumor cells were enriched by macro-dissection after pathologic assessment. The sample taken for sequencing was FFPE minimally invasive lung adenocarcinoma tissue. The chain has TRBV7-2 and TRBJ2-1; a weak D match, TRBD2 (5 bases). The clonotype comes from a person aged 65-85 years with lung adenocarcinoma. Some clones in this sample may be carry-over from other donors' samples. In DNA form, the CDR3 reads TGTGCCAGCACGGGGAATGAGCAGTTCTTC. Amino acids: CASTGNEQFF.